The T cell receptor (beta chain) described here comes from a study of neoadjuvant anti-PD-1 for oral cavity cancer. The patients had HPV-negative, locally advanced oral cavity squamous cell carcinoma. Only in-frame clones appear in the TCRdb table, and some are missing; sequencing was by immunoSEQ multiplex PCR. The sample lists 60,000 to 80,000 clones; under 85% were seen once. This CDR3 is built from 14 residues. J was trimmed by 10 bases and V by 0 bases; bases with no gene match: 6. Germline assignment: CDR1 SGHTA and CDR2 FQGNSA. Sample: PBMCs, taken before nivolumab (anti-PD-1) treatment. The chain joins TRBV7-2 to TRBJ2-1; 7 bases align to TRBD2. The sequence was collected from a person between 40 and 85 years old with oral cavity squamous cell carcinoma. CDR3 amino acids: CASSLAGLKLEQFF. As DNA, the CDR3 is TGTGCCAGCAGCTTAGCGGGACTAAAGTTAGAGCAGTTCTTC.